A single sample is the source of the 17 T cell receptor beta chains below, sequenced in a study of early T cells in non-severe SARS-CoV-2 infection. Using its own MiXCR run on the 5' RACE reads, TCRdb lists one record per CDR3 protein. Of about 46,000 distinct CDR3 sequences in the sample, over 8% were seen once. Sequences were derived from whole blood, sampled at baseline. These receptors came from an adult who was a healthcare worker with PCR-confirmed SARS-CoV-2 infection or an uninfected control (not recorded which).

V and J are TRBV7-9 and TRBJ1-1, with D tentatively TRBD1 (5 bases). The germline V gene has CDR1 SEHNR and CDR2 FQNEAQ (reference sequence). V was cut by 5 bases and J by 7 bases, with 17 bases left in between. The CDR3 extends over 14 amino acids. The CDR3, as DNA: TGTGCCAGCAGCAGCTACGGTGGGGGGTATGAAGCTTTCTTT. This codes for CASSSYGGGYEAFF.

The CDR3 region is CASSTESGANVLTF. Here the CDR3 DNA reads TGTGCCAGCTCCACAGAGTCTGGGGCCAACGTCCTGACTTTC. The gene calls are TRBV2 and TRBJ2-6; D is unclear. Trimming took 8 bases from V and 1 from J, leaving 9 bases between them. The length of the CDR3 is 14 residues. The germline V gene encodes CDR1 SNHLY and CDR2 FYNNEI.

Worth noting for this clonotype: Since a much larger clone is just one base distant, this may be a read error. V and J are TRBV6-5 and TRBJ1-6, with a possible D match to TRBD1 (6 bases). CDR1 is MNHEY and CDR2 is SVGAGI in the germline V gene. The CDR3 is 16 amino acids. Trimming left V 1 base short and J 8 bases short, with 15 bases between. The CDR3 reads CASSYLGHVGDSPLHF. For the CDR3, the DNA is TGTGCCAGCAGTTACTTGGGACACGTGGGTGATTCACCCCTCCACTTT.

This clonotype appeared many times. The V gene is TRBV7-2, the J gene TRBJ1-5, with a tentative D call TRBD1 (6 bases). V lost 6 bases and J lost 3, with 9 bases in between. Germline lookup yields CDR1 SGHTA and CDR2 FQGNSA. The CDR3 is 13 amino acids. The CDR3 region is CASSTGNNQPQHF. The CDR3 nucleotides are TGTGCCAGCAGTACAGGGAACAATCAGCCCCAGCATTTT.

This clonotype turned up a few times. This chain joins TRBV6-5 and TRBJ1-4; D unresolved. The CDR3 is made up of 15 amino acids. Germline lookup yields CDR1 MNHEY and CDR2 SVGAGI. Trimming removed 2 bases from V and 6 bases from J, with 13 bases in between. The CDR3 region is CASSYSRAKDEKLFF. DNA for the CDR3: TGTGCCAGCAGTTACAGTAGGGCAAAGGATGAAAAACTGTTTTTT.

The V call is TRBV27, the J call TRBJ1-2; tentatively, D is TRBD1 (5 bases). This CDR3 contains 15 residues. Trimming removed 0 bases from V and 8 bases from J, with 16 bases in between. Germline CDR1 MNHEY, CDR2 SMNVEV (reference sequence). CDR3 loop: CASSLSPGTDGGYTF. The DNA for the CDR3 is TGTGCCAGCAGTTTATCTCCCGGGACCGACGGAGGCTACACCTTC.

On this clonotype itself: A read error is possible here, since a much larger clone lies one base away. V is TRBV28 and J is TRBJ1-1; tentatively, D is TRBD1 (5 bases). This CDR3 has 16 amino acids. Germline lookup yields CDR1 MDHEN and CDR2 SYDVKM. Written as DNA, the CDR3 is TGTGCCAGCAGCCCCGTTGACCGGGGGATGAACACTGAAGCTATCTTT. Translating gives CASSPVDRGMNTEAIF.

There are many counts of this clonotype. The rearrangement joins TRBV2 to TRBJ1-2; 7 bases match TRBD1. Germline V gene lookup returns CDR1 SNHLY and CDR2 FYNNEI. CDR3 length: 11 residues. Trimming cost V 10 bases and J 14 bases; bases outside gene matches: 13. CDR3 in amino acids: CAIPGQEVGTF. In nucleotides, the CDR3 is TGTGCCATCCCTGGACAGGAAGTAGGAACCTTC.

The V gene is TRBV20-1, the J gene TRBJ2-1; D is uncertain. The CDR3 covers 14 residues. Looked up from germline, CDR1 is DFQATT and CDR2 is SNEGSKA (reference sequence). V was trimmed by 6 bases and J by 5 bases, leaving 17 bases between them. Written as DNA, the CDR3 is TGCAGTGCCCCCACCGAACTAAGCAACAATGAGCAGTTCTTC. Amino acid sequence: CSAPTELSNNEQFF.

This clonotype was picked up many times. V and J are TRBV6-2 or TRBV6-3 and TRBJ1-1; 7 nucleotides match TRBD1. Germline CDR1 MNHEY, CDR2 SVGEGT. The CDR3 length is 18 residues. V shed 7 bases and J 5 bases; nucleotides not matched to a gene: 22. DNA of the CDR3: TGTGCCAGCATCTCGGCTAAGGACAGGTCAGCTAGGAGGACTGAAGCTTTCTTT. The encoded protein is CASISAKDRSARRTEAFF.

As DNA, the CDR3 is TGTGCCAGCAGGCAGATGACAGGGAACACTGAAGCTTTCTTT. Protein: CASRQMTGNTEAFF. V is TRBV6-6 and J is TRBJ1-1; TRBD1 might be the D (6 bases). The germline V and J ends were trimmed by 6 bases and 1 base, with 12 bases remaining between them. Germline lookup yields CDR1 MNHNY and CDR2 SVGAGI (reference sequence). The CDR3 contains 14 residues.

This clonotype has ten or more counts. CDR3 sequence: CASSLTTRGTEAFF. In nucleotides, the CDR3 is TGTGCCAGCAGTTTAACAACGAGGGGGACTGAAGCTTTCTTT. The chain uses TRBV28 and TRBJ1-1; the D gene is possibly TRBD1 (6 bases). The CDR3 has 14 amino acids. V was shortened by 2 bases and J by 5 bases, with 12 bases between the two germline ends. The germline gives CDR1 MDHEN, CDR2 SYDVKM. The whole variable domain, remainder taken from reference TRBV28 and TRBJ1-1, is DVKVTQSSRYLVKRTGEKVFLECVQDMDHENMFWYRQDPGLGLRLIYFSYDVKMKEKGDIPEGYSVSREKKERFSLILESASTNQTSMYLCASSLTTRGTEAFFGQGTRLTVV.

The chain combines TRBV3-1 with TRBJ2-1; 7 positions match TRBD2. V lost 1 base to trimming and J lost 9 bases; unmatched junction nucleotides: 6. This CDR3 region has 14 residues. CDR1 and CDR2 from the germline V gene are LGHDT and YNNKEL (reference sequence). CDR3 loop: CASSQGLGGGEQFF. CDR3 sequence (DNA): TGTGCCAGCAGCCAAGGCTTGGGCGGGGGTGAGCAGTTCTTC.

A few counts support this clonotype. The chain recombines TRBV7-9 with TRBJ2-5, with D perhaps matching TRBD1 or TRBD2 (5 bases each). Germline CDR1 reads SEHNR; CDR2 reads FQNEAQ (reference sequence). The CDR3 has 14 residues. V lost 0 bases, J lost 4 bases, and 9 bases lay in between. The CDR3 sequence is CASSLARGVETQYF. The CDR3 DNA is TGTGCCAGCAGCTTAGCGAGGGGCGTAGAGACCCAGTACTTC.

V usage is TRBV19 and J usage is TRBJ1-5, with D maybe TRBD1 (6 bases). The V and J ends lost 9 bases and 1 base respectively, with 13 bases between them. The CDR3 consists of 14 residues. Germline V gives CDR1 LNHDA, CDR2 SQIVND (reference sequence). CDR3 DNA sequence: TGTGCCAGCTCCGGGACACCGAGCAATCAGCCCCAGCATTTT. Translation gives CASSGTPSNQPQHF.

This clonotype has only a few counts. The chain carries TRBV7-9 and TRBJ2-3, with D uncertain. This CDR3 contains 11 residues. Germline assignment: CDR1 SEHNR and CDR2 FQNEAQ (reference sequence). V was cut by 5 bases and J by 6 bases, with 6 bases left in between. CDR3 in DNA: TGTGCCAGCAGCGGGGATGATACGCAGTATTTT. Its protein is CASSGDDTQYF.

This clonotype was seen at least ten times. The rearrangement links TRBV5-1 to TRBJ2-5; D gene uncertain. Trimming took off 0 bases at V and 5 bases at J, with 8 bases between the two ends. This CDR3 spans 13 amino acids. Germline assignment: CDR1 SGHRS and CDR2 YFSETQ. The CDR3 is CASSLERPETQYF. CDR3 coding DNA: TGCGCCAGCAGCTTGGAGAGGCCGGAGACCCAGTACTTC.